These 5 T cell receptor beta chains share one sample of origin, sequenced in a study of metastatic and nonmetastatic thyroid tumors. TCRdb re-clonotyped the PCR reads via MiXCR. The sample has approximately 50,000 clones; around 4% are singletons. Patients underwent thyroid surgery, and none had received any treatment before it. What was sequenced was blood. These receptors were obtained from a female donor with papillary thyroid cancer or a benign thyroid nodule (not recorded which). Some clones in this sample may be carry-over from other donors' samples.

This clone was recorded at least ten times. The chain's CDR3 is CASSVRGQGYNEQFF. The CDR3 DNA reads as TGTGCCAGCAGCGTACGGGGACAGGGGTACAATGAGCAGTTCTTC. The chain is built from TRBV9 and TRBJ2-1; 10 nucleotides agree with TRBD1. The ends lost 1 base at V and 4 bases at J; junction bases unmatched: 2. CDR3 size: 15 residues. Per the germline V gene, CDR1 is SGDLS and CDR2 is YYNGEE.

This sequence joins TRBV28 and TRBJ1-3, with TRBD1 as a possible D gene (5 bases). Germline V gene data show CDR1 as MDHEN and CDR2 as SYDVKM. V lost 5 bases and J lost 7, with 15 bases in between. The CDR3 has 14 residues. The CDR3 is CASSDRALWNTIYF. CDR3 sequence (DNA): TGTGCCAGCAGTGACAGAGCTCTGTGGAACACCATATATTTT.

The chain joins TRBV10-3 to TRBJ2-2; TRBD1 matches at 7 bases. Germline V CDR1 and CDR2: ENHRY, SYGVKD. J lost 2 bases, V lost 5 bases, and 5 bases had no gene match. The CDR3 has 15 residues. The CDR3 sequence is CAISPGQFNTGELFF. CDR3 in DNA: TGTGCCATCAGTCCGGGACAGTTCAACACCGGGGAGCTGTTTTTT.

At least ten counts were recorded for this clone. The chain combines TRBV7-9 with TRBJ1-1; possible D gene TRBD1, 6 bases. The CDR3 covers 13 residues. Germline V gene data show CDR1 as SEHNR and CDR2 as FQNEAQ (reference sequence). V was pared by 5 bases and J by 11 bases, with 18 bases between. CDR3 nucleotides: TGTGCCAGCAGCCAAACAGGGTTATTGGTTGCTTTCTTT. Residues: CASSQTGLLVAFF.

This clone has at least ten counts. The genes are TRBV6-1 and TRBJ2-3; no reliable D call. V lost 6 bases and J lost 6, with 16 bases in between. This CDR3 comprises 14 residues. Germline assignment: CDR1 MNHNS and CDR2 SASEGT. The chain's CDR3 is CASRSDPNLDTQYF. The CDR3 nucleotides read TGTGCCAGCAGATCGGACCCAAATTTGGATACGCAGTATTTT.